The sequence of this TCR beta chain was determined in a study of T-cell memory formation after mild COVID-19. Points from the study as a whole: Cross-reactive memory appears to have joined, as suggested by some responding clones showing up in pre-infection memory.

Concerning this clonotype: As yet, its antigen is unknown.

TCRdb recomputed calls from the 5' RACE reads with MiXCR, one row per CDR3 protein. The repertoire holds about 400,000 distinct CDR3 sequences, 20% to 25% seen once, with roughly 9.7% in the top ten. CDR1 is MNHEY and CDR2 is SVGAGI in the germline V gene. V lost 6 bases and J lost 4, with 12 bases in between. The length of the CDR3 is 13 residues. The sequence was collected from an adult woman who had mild COVID-19 (a few samples of this study predate the infection). Cell type and time point are not known. Sample: PBMCs or a T cell subset sorted from them (not recorded which). The V gene is TRBV6-5, the J gene TRBJ1-1; tentatively, D is TRBD1 (5 bases). The CDR3 nucleotides read TGTGCCAGCAGAGGGACGTTCCCCACTGAAGCTTTCTTT. Amino acid sequence: CASRGTFPTEAFF.